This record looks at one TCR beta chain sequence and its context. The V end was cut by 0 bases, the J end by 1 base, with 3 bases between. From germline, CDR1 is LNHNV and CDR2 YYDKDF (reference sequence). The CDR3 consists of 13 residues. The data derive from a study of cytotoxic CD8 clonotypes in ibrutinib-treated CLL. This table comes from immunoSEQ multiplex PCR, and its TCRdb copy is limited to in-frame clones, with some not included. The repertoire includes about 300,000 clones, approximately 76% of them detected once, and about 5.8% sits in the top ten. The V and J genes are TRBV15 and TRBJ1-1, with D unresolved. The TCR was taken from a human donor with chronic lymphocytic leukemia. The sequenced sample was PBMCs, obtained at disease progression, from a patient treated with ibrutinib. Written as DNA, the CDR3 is TGTGCCACCAGCAGAGAAGGGAACACTGAAGCTTTCTTT. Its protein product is CATSREGNTEAFF.